This entry describes one T cell receptor (beta chain). The source of the sample is a study of blood T cell repertoires in COVID-19. Study details: Donors in the United States, Italy and Spain gave samples during acute or convalescent COVID-19. PBMCs, B-cell-depleted T cells, or T cells were the source of the cDNA or gDNA that made up the material.

Profiling relied on immunoSEQ multiplex PCR, and the TCRdb table lists in-frame clones only, not all of them. The profile shows roughly 130,000 clones, around 87% of them singletons. The receptor was derived from a woman aged 55-69 years with acute or convalescent COVID-19. Sequenced input: peripheral blood.

Here the CDR3 reads CASSGQGGNLEPQHF. CDR3 sequence (DNA): TGTGCCAGCTCGGGACAGGGGGGAAACTTGGAGCCCCAGCATTTT. The rearrangement links TRBV18 to TRBJ1-5; 11 bases are shared with TRBD1. V lost 6 bases, J lost 8 bases, and 9 bases stayed unmatched. Germline-derived CDR1 and CDR2 are KGHSH and LQKENI. CDR3 size: 15 residues.